The 27 T cell receptor beta chains presented below share a single source sample, sequenced in a study of CD8 T cells in Susac syndrome. The RNA, roughly 0.45 to 1 ug, was put through reverse transcription using random hexamers. Each CDR3 protein is one row after TCRdb ran MiXCR on the immunoSEQ multiplex PCR reads. The sample has about 190,000 distinct CDR3 sequences, approximately 95% seen once. Sequenced material: CD8+ T cells from PBMCs. The receptor set was obtained from a human donor with Susac syndrome.

This chain links TRBV3-1 with TRBJ2-7; 11 bases line up with TRBD2. The CDR3 contains 15 residues. Trimming took 1 base from V and 3 from J; bases not matched to a gene: 2. Per germline, CDR1 LGHDT and CDR2 YNNKEL (reference sequence). The CDR3 loop is CASSQGLAGYYEQYF. In DNA form, the CDR3 reads TGTGCCAGCAGCCAAGGACTAGCGGGGTACTACGAGCAGTACTTC.

The V call is TRBV28, the J call TRBJ1-2; D perhaps matches TRBD1 (6 bases). CDR1 and CDR2 (germline): MDHEN, SYDVKM. The CDR3 contains 15 residues. Trimming cost V 5 bases and J 2 bases, with 15 bases left between them. This CDR3 reads CASSLPSGTNYGYTF. DNA for the CDR3: TGTGCCAGCAGTCTACCCTCCGGGACAAACTATGGCTACACCTTC.

This chain joins TRBV9 and TRBJ2-7; tentatively, D is TRBD1 or TRBD2 (6 bases each). CDR1 SGDLS and CDR2 YYNGEE come from the germline V gene. There are 15 residues in the CDR3. Trimming took 0 bases from V and 5 from J, leaving 15 bases between them. The DNA for the CDR3 is TGTGCCAGCAGCGTAGGAGGTAGGGGGGACCACGAGCAGTACTTC. Translating it yields CASSVGGRGDHEQYF.

V usage is TRBV7-9 and J usage is TRBJ2-5; 7 nucleotides align to TRBD1. Germline trimming cut 5 bases from V and 5 bases from J; bases unmatched to any gene: 11. This CDR3 contains 15 residues. Germline V gene sequence: CDR1 SEHNR, CDR2 FQNEAQ (reference sequence). The CDR3 DNA is TGTGCCAGCAGCGATACGGGACAGATGGGGGAGACCCAGTACTTC. As protein: CASSDTGQMGETQYF.

This clonotype was counted between two and nine times. The V call is TRBV5-4, the J call TRBJ2-7, with 9 bases that match TRBD1. The CDR3 is 14 residues long. Trimming cost V 4 bases and J 1 base; bases outside gene matches: 3. CDR1 and CDR2 from the germline V gene are SGHNT and YYREEE (reference sequence). CDR3 protein: CASSHDRGSYEQYF. CDR3 bases: TGTGCCAGCAGCCACGACAGGGGGTCCTACGAGCAGTACTTC.

The CDR3 coding sequence is TGTGCCAGCAGTCCCTTGGACACCGGCAACACCGGGGAGCTGTTTTTT. Amino acids: CASSPLDTGNTGELFF. V usage is TRBV7-9 and J usage is TRBJ2-2, with D perhaps matching TRBD1 (5 bases). Between the trimmed V and J ends, which lost 6 bases and 2 bases, there was a span of 16 bases. The CDR3 covers 16 residues. Germline values: CDR1 SEHNR, CDR2 FQNEAQ (reference sequence).

The chain carries TRBV4-1 and TRBJ2-2; D is ambiguous. CDR3 length: 13 residues. V was shortened by 0 bases and J by 7 bases, with 6 bases between the two germline ends. Germline CDR1 and CDR2: MGHRA and YSYEKL. The CDR3 DNA sequence: TGCGCCAGCAGCCAAGATAATGTCGGGGAGCTGTTTTTT. Residues: CASSQDNVGELFF.

The chain has TRBV11-2 and TRBJ1-1; 8 bases align to TRBD1. Germline CDR1 SGHAT, CDR2 FQNNGV. The CDR3 extends over 14 amino acids. V shed 5 bases, J shed 5 bases, and the junction held 7 bases outside the gene matches. The CDR3 spells CASSLRTGKTEAFF. As DNA, the CDR3 is TGTGCCAGCAGCCTGCGGACAGGGAAGACTGAAGCTTTCTTT.

The genes are TRBV24-1 and TRBJ1-2, with D perhaps TRBD1 (5 bases). CDR1 and CDR2 from the germline V gene are KGHDR and SFDVKD. V was trimmed by 3 bases and J by 7 bases, leaving 17 bases between them. The CDR3 extends over 15 amino acids. The CDR3 reads CATSDLNFPRAGYTF. The CDR3 DNA sequence: TGTGCCACCAGTGATCTGAACTTTCCCAGGGCTGGCTACACCTTC.

A single count supports this clonotype. The V gene is TRBV2, the J gene TRBJ2-1; D might be TRBD2 (5 bases). Trimming took off 7 bases at V and 6 bases at J, with 19 bases between the two ends. The CDR3 runs to 15 residues. Per the germline V gene, CDR1 is SNHLY and CDR2 is FYNNEI. CDR3 nucleotide sequence: TGTGCCAGCACTCTGGCGAGATTACTAGGCAATGAGCAGTTCTTC. It is translated as CASTLARLLGNEQFF.

The rearrangement joins TRBV12-3 or TRBV12-4 to TRBJ2-5; D not certain. The CDR3 contains 15 residues. V lost 3 bases to trimming and J lost 5 bases, with 16 bases between them. The CDR3 nucleotides are TGTGCCAGCAGTTTTCGGACCGACGGCCGGGAGACCCAGTACTTC. Translating gives CASSFRTDGRETQYF.

The J gene is TRBJ2-7, the V gene TRBV27; 10 bases line up with TRBD2. With V trimmed by 1 base and J by 2 bases, 2 bases remained unmatched. Germline CDR1 and CDR2: MNHEY and SMNVEV (reference sequence). CDR3 length: 15 amino acids. Here the CDR3 reads CASSLFLAGAYEQYF. The CDR3 DNA sequence: TGTGCCAGCAGTTTATTTCTAGCGGGGGCCTACGAGCAGTACTTC.

Written as DNA, the CDR3 is TGTGCCACACGGGACAGGGGGCCCAATGAGCAGTTCTTC. The encoded protein is CATRDRGPNEQFF. The chain joins TRBV2 to TRBJ2-1, with 12 bases aligning to TRBD1. Looked up from germline, CDR1 is SNHLY and CDR2 is FYNNEI. V gave up 10 bases and J gave up 6 bases; unmatched junction bases: 4. This CDR3 is 13 amino acids long.

The gene calls are TRBV28 and TRBJ2-7; 11 bases line up with TRBD2. The J segment lost 4 bases and the V segment lost 5 bases, leaving 16 bases of the junction unmatched. The CDR3 runs 18 residues. Germline V gene data show CDR1 as MDHEN and CDR2 as SYDVKM. The CDR3 DNA sequence: TGTGCCAGCAGTCTGGTGGGACTAGCGGAGCTCTCTCGGTACGAGCAGTACTTC. Its protein is CASSLVGLAELSRYEQYF.

The gene calls are TRBV12-3 or TRBV12-4 and TRBJ2-5, with D unclear. V was pared by 0 bases and J by 7 bases, with 9 bases between. CDR3 length: 13 residues. The CDR3 DNA is TGTGCCAGCAGTTTAGCGGTCTCACCGACCCAGTACTTC. Its translation: CASSLAVSPTQYF.

J is TRBJ1-2 and V is TRBV7-2; 11 bases agree with TRBD1. The germline gives CDR1 SGHTA, CDR2 FQGNSA. The CDR3 is made up of 16 amino acids. V was pared by 6 bases and J by 7 bases, with 13 bases of the junction left unmatched. The CDR3 DNA reads TGTGCCAGCAGTCCTAGACAACAGGGACAGGGGGTTGGCTACACCTTC. It codes for CASSPRQQGQGVGYTF.

The chain has TRBV24-1 and TRBJ2-7; 8 bases are shared with TRBD1. The length of the CDR3 is 17 residues. The V gene end was trimmed by 3 bases and the J gene end by 2 bases; junction bases not matched to a gene: 11. Per germline, CDR1 KGHDR and CDR2 SFDVKD. CDR3 in DNA: TGTGCCACCAGTGATCGACTTCGGACAGGGAGAACCTACGAGCAGTACTTC. It translates to CATSDRLRTGRTYEQYF.

The rearrangement links TRBV20-1 to TRBJ2-5, with D perhaps TRBD2 (6 bases). V dropped 6 bases and J dropped 2 bases, with 28 bases sitting between them. Germline-derived CDR1 and CDR2 are DFQATT and SNEGSKA (reference sequence). The CDR3 runs to 18 residues. The CDR3: CSATKTEGQWTHQETQYF. The CDR3 DNA sequence: TGCAGTGCCACCAAGACGGAGGGTCAATGGACCCATCAAGAGACCCAGTACTTC.

The gene calls are TRBV4-1 and TRBJ1-2, with D possibly being TRBD1 (6 bases). V shed 2 bases and J shed 6 bases, with 13 bases lying between them. Germline V gene sequence: CDR1 MGHRA, CDR2 YSYEKL. The CDR3 loop spans 14 amino acids. CDR3 protein: CASSQIRQDNGYTF. The CDR3 coding sequence is TGCGCCAGCAGCCAAATTCGACAGGACAATGGCTACACCTTC.

This chain links TRBV7-6 with TRBJ2-6, with 7 bases identical to TRBD2. The CDR3 covers 17 residues. The germline gives CDR1 SGHVS, CDR2 FNYEAQ. V gave up 1 base and J gave up 3 bases; unmatched junction bases: 6. The CDR3 bases are TGTGCCAGCAGCTTAGGCGGGGGTAGTGTTGGGGCCAACGTCCTGACTTTC. Residues: CASSLGGGSVGANVLTF. Complete variable domain (other parts from reference TRBV7-6 and TRBJ2-6): GAGVSQSPRYKVTKRGQDVALRCDPISGHVSLYWYRQALGQGPEFLTYFNYEAQQDKSGLPNDRFSAERPEGSISTLTIQRTEQRDSAMYRCASSLGGGSVGANVLTFGAGSRLTVL.

The V and J genes are TRBV15 and TRBJ2-3, with 7 nucleotides matching TRBD1. The CDR3 contains 15 residues. With V trimmed by 0 bases and J by 3 bases, 3 bases remained unmatched. The germline gives CDR1 LNHNV, CDR2 YYDKDF (reference sequence). The CDR3 loop is CATSREGGWTDTQYF. CDR3 DNA sequence: TGTGCCACCAGCAGAGAAGGGGGCTGGACAGATACGCAGTATTTT.

This chain links TRBV12-3 or TRBV12-4 with TRBJ2-5; 12 nucleotides align to TRBD2. The CDR3 runs 15 residues. V shed 3 bases and J 5 bases; nucleotides not matched to a gene: 4. CDR3 sequence: CASSFLTSGRETQYF. The CDR3 DNA reads TGTGCCAGCAGTTTCCTTACTAGCGGGAGGGAGACCCAGTACTTC.

The chain has TRBV30 and TRBJ2-5; D is unresolved. This CDR3 is 15 amino acids long. The germline gives CDR1 GTSNPN, CDR2 SVGIG (reference sequence). V was trimmed by 1 base and J by 5 bases, leaving 17 bases between them. In nucleotides, the CDR3 is TGTGCCTGGAGTGGTGGGGTCGGCTTTATGGAGACCCAGTACTTC. Translating it yields CAWSGGVGFMETQYF.

The chain couples TRBV7-9 to TRBJ2-5; 11 nucleotides align to TRBD2. The CDR3 extends over 16 amino acids. Germline V gene lookup returns CDR1 SEHNR and CDR2 FQNEAQ (reference sequence). Trimming cost V 5 bases and J 2 bases; bases outside gene matches: 7. The CDR3 coding sequence is TGTGCCAGCAGCCCACCGGGACTAGCGGATCAAGAGACCCAGTACTTC. It specifies CASSPPGLADQETQYF.

The chain carries TRBV20-1 and TRBJ2-7; D is possibly TRBD1 (5 bases). V was trimmed by 5 bases and J by 2 bases, leaving 22 bases between them. The CDR3 has 16 residues. Germline assignment: CDR1 DFQATT and CDR2 SNEGSKA (reference sequence). The CDR3, as DNA: TGCAGTGCTCGTCGGACAATGGTTTCAGGGACCTACGAGCAGTACTTC. Amino acids: CSARRTMVSGTYEQYF.

The V and J genes are TRBV4-2 and TRBJ2-1; D is perhaps TRBD2 (5 bases). The CDR3 has 15 amino acids. The germline V and J ends were trimmed by 1 base and 6 bases, with 13 bases remaining between them. The germline CDR1 and CDR2 sequences are LGHNA and YNFKEQ. CDR3 nucleotides: TGTGCCAGCAGCCAAGTTTTAGCGTCGGGCAATGAGCAGTTCTTC. Protein: CASSQVLASGNEQFF.

The chain combines TRBV19 with TRBJ1-1; D not resolved. Germline CDR1 LNHDA, CDR2 SQIVND (reference sequence). This CDR3 region has 14 residues. V was pared by 4 bases and J by 2 bases, with 11 bases between. The CDR3 loop is CASSTTGINTEAFF. As DNA, the CDR3 is TGTGCCAGTAGTACGACCGGGATTAACACTGAAGCTTTCTTT. Full variable domain (rest looked up from reference TRBV19 and TRBJ1-1): DGGITQSPKYLFRKEGQNVTLSCEQNLNHDAMYWYRQDPGQGLRLIYYSQIVNDFQKGDIAEGYSVSREKKESFPLTVTSAQKNPTAFYLCASSTTGINTEAFFGQGTRLTVV.